This T cell receptor beta chain was sequenced in a study of T cell repertoires in cytomegalovirus infection. This clonotype has ten or more counts. MiXCR, applied by TCRdb to the reads, yields one record per CDR3 protein. This table holds hundreds of thousands of distinct CDR3 sequences, 35% found once. CDR3 length equals 15 residues. CDR1 and CDR2 (germline): SGHVS, FNYEAQ. Trimming stripped 0 bases from V and 7 bases from J, with 13 bases between. This receptor was taken from a human donor in good health (CMV status not recorded). Some clones in this sample may be carry-over from other donors' samples. The chain joins TRBV7-6 to TRBJ2-1, with D unresolved. The sequencing sample was made of PBMCs. CDR3 bases: TGTGCCAGCAGCTTAGCTGGCTCGGTAATTAATGAGCAGTTCTTC. Translation gives CASSLAGSVINEQFF.